This TCR beta chain was identified in a study of cytomegalovirus exposure and HLA in healthy donors. 60 Vbeta and 13 Jbeta primers were used in PCR. Assay: immunoSEQ multiplex PCR; the TCRdb copy retains only in-frame clones and omits some. The sample holds about 130,000 clones, 83% seen once. The CDR3 has 18 residues. V lost 0 bases, J lost 1 base, and 16 bases lay in between. Looked up from germline, CDR1 is MGHRA and CDR2 is YSYEKL. The sample was PBMCs. This rearrangement joins TRBV4-1 to TRBJ1-5, with a possible D match to TRBD1 (5 bases). The source is a woman aged 40 to 50 in good health and CMV-seropositive. As DNA, the CDR3 is TGCGCCAGCAGCCAAGATAACCAGGGTGTCGTAAGCAATCAGCCCCAGCATTTT. The encoded protein is CASSQDNQGVVSNQPQHF.